The 6 T cell receptor beta chains below come from one sample, sequenced in a study of blood T cell repertoires in COVID-19. Repertoires were generated with immunoSEQ multiplex PCR, while TCRdb's copy carries only in-frame clones and drops some. The sample consists of 250,000 to 300,000 clones, around 90% of them appearing once. The specimen sequenced was PBMCs or T cells enriched from blood (not recorded which). The receptor set was obtained from a woman aged 40 to 49 who had recovered from COVID-19.

The chain uses TRBV5-4 and TRBJ2-5; possible D gene TRBD2, 6 bases. V gave up 4 bases and J gave up 2 bases, with 18 bases separating them. The CDR3 extends over 16 amino acids. Per germline, CDR1 SGHNT and CDR2 YYREEE (reference sequence). The CDR3 is CASSPGGGTLQETQYF. For the CDR3, the DNA is TGTGCCAGCAGCCCGGGTGGGGGGACCTTACAAGAGACCCAGTACTTC.

This rearrangement joins TRBV29-1 to TRBJ1-4; 8 bases are shared with TRBD1. The J segment lost 8 bases and the V segment lost 4 bases, leaving 9 bases of the junction unmatched. There are 14 residues in the CDR3. CDR1 is SQVTM and CDR2 is ANQGSEA in the germline V gene. The CDR3 is CSVGNRGSGEKLFF. The CDR3 DNA is TGCAGCGTTGGTAACAGGGGGTCTGGGGAAAAACTGTTTTTT.

The chain carries TRBV5-1 and TRBJ1-2; 7 bases agree with TRBD1. Germline trimming cut 3 bases from V and 3 bases from J; bases unmatched to any gene: 5. Germline V gene sequence: CDR1 SGHRS, CDR2 YFSETQ. The CDR3 sequence is 14 residues long. Here the CDR3 DNA reads TGCGCCAGCAGCTGGGGGACAGTGGACTATGGCTACACCTTC. This codes for CASSWGTVDYGYTF.

The chain combines TRBV7-9 with TRBJ2-1; 11 bases are a match to TRBD2. Germline V gives CDR1 SEHNR, CDR2 FQNEAQ (reference sequence). The CDR3 totals 16 residues. V gave up 0 bases and J gave up 4 bases; unmatched junction bases: 2. The CDR3 bases are TGTGCCAGCAGCTTAGCACTAGCGGGGGTTTACAATGAGCAGTTCTTC. This codes for CASSLALAGVYNEQFF. Supplemented by reference TRBV7-9 and TRBJ2-1, the full variable domain reads DTGVSQNPRHKITKRGQNVTFRCDPISEHNRLYWYRQTLGQGPEFLTYFQNEAQLEKSRLLSDRFSAERPKGSFSTLEIQRTEQGDSAMYLCASSLALAGVYNEQFFGPGTRLTVL.

The chain couples TRBV5-1 to TRBJ1-4; D remains unclear. Germline V gene lookup returns CDR1 SGHRS and CDR2 YFSETQ. The CDR3 contains 12 residues. Deletions cut 0 bases from V and 7 bases from J, with 4 bases between. DNA for the CDR3: TGCGCCAGCAGCTTGGAGAGTGAAAAACTGTTTTTT. Translation gives CASSLESEKLFF.

The chain has TRBV7-9 and TRBJ2-7, with no clear D. This CDR3 region has 11 residues. V was shortened by 5 bases and J by 4 bases, with 6 bases between the two germline ends. The germline V gene encodes CDR1 SEHNR and CDR2 FQNEAQ (reference sequence). This chain's CDR3 is CASSPEYEQYF. The DNA of the CDR3 is TGTGCCAGCAGCCCAGAATACGAGCAGTACTTC.